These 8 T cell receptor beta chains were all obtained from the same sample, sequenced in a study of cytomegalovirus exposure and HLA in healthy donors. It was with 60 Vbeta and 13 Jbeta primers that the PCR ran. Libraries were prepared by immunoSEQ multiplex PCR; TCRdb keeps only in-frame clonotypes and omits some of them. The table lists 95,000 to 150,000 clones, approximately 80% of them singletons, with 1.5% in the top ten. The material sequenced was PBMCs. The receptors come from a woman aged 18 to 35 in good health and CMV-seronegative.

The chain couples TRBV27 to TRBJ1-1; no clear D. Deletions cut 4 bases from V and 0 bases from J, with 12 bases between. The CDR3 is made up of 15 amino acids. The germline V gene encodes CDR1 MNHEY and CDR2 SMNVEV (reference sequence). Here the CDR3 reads CASSSVSQMNTEAFF. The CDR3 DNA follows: TGTGCCAGCAGTTCGGTGTCGCAAATGAACACTGAAGCTTTCTTT.

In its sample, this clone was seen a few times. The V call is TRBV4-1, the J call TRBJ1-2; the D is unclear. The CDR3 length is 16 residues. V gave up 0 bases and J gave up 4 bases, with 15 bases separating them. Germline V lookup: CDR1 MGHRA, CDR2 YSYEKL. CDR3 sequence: CASSQDSSVPTYGYTF. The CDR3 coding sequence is TGCGCCAGCAGCCAAGATTCTTCAGTTCCCACCTATGGCTACACCTTC.

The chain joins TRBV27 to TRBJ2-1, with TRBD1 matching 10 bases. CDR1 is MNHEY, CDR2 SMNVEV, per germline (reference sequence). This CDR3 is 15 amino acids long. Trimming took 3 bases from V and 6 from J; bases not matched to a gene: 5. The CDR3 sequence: CASSFGQGVFNEQFF. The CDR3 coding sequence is TGTGCCAGCAGTTTCGGACAGGGGGTGTTCAATGAGCAGTTCTTC.

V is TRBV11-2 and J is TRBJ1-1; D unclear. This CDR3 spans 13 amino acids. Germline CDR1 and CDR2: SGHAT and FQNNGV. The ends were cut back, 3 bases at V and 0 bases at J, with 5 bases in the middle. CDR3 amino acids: CASSLGVNTEAFF. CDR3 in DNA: TGTGCCAGCAGCTTGGGAGTGAACACTGAAGCTTTCTTT.

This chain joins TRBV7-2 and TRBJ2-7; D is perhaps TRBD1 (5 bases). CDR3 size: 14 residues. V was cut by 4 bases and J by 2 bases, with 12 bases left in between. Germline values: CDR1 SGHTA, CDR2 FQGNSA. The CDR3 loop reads CASSSQGKPYEQYF. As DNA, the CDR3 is TGTGCCAGCAGCTCTCAGGGTAAGCCCTACGAGCAGTACTTC.

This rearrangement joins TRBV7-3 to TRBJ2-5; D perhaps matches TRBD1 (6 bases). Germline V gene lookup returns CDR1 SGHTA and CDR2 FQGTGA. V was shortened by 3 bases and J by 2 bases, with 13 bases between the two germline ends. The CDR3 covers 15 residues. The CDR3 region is CASSLAGTPQETQYF. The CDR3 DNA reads TGTGCCAGCAGCTTGGCCGGGACACCTCAAGAGACCCAGTACTTC.

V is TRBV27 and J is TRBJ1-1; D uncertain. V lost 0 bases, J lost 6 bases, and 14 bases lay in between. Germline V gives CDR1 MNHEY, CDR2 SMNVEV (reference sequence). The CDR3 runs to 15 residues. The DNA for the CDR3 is TGTGCCAGCAGTTTATCGTTCCGGGGTCAGGCTGAAGCTTTCTTT. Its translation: CASSLSFRGQAEAFF.

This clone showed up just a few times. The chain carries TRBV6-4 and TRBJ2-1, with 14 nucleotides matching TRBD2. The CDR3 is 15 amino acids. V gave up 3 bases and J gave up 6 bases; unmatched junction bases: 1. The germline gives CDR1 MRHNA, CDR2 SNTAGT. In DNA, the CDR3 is TGTGCCAGCAGTGAAGGACTAGCGGGAGGCAATGAGCAGTTCTTC. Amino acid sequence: CASSEGLAGGNEQFF.